This T cell receptor beta chain was observed in a study of response to subunit inactivated influenza vaccine. Broader study findings: Authors suggested each seasonal influenza vaccination recruits few new T cells.

CDR3 length: 16 amino acids. J lost 1 base, V lost 2 bases, and 4 bases had no gene match. Germline V lookup: CDR1 KGHSH, CDR2 LQKENI. TCRdb fed the RT-PCR reads into MiXCR, producing one record per CDR3 protein. The data show 300,000 to 350,000 distinct CDR3 sequences, 21% seen once. In its sample, this clonotype was seen a few times. The antigen is not known. The chain carries TRBV18 and TRBJ2-1; 8 nucleotides line up with TRBD1. This receptor was obtained from a man between 50 and 75 years old who received an inactivated influenza vaccine. Sequencing was performed on PBMCs from blood, taken around 22 months after vaccination. The CDR3 loop reads CASSPFWTGSYNEQFF. The CDR3 DNA follows: TGTGCCAGCTCACCATTTTGGACAGGGTCCTACAATGAGCAGTTCTTC.